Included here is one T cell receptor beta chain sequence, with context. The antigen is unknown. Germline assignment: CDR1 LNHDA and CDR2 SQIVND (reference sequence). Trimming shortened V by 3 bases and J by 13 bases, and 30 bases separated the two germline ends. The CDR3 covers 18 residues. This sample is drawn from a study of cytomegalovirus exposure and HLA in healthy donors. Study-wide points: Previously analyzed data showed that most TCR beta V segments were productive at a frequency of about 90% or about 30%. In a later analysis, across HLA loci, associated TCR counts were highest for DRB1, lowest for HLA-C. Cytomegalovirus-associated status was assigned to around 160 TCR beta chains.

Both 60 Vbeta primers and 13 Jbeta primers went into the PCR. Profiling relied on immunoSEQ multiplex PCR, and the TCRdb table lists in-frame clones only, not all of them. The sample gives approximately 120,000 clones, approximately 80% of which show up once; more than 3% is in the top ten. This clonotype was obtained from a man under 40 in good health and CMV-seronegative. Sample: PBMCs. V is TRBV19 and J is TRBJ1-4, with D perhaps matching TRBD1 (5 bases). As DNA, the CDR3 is TGTGCCAGTAGTATTTCTCCGCGGGACCCGGCTCGGAGGTGGGGACTGTTTTTT. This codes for CASSISPRDPARRWGLFF.